This T cell receptor beta chain emerged from a study of cytomegalovirus exposure and HLA in healthy donors (dated by TCRdb to 2016 to 2017). Looking at the study overall: An earlier analysis of fewer than 750 of the donors reported over 250 Gb of sequence data and 117 million unique TCR beta sequences obtained from roughly 180 million T cells. Rather than using new phenotypic data, the later analysis identified candidate immune exposures from TCR beta sequences and from how often those sequences occurred across donors. The study profiled the T cell repertoires of 500 to 800 subjects by immunosequencing and related them to cytomegalovirus serostatus. The study was designed to test whether signatures of past pathogen exposure could be identified by cataloging public T cell receptors. The number of donors typed differed by locus, with roughly 629-640 for A, B, C, DRB1 and DQB1, approximately 500 for DQA1, over 600 for DPA1, and some 450 for DPB1. About 300 gigabases of sequencing data and around 85 million unique TCR sequences made up an early release that covered fewer than 650 HLA-typed donors. The genetic ancestry cluster associated with self-reported Caucasian donors included 81% of the 300 to 400 genotyped donors. In an earlier analysis of more than 550 of the donors, high-throughput TCR beta sequencing was used to judge whether each TCR beta V gene segment behaved as functional or pseudogenic. Genome-wide SNP genotypes for about 65% of the roughly 670 donors were used in a later genetic analysis, which treated that subset as a discovery cohort. Among approximately 370 genotyped donors of the cohort, an average of approximately 200,000 unique TCR beta nucleotide sequences was sequenced per donor, of which 15% to 20% were non-productive. To predict cytomegalovirus infection status, the study brought together high-throughput TCR immunosequencing, statistical association of individual TCRs with disease status, and machine learning. Every discovery cohort repertoire had been produced on one sequencing platform. Donor age, sex, ethnicity and CMV serostatus were collected together with the repertoire data. Both class I and class II loci were covered by HLA typing, at four-digit resolution. In addition to the first cohort of several hundred subjects, a separate validation cohort of approximately 120 different subjects was used. About five DR-DQ haplotypes were handled as single units for association and clustering because linkage in the cohort was strong. In a later analysis, previously published TCR beta repertoires from 670 or so donors were re-analyzed and high-resolution HLA genotyping was added so that TCR occurrence patterns could be studied.

Regarding this clone: Its recognized antigen is unknown. Base qualities are not at hand, and no much larger clone is one base apart.

In total, approximately 690 healthy bone marrow donors made up the cohort. All cohort members were sampled while nominally healthy, although unrecorded immune exposures were likely present. The donor tested CMV seropositive, placing the donor among the 290 or so seropositive members of the cohort. Every donor gave a peripheral blood sample, and the peripheral blood mononuclear cells from that sample were used for TCR beta sequencing. The Qiagen DNeasy Blood Extraction Kit was used to extract genomic DNA from the blood cell samples. Library method: the immunoSEQ multiplex PCR assay. For the multiplex PCR, a mixture combining 60 forward primers for TCR Vbeta segments and 13 reverse primers for TCR Jbeta segments was used. Amplification of the CDR3 region of rearranged TCR beta genes was performed with a multiplex PCR assay on genomic DNA. The Illumina HiSeq System was used to sequence the amplified TCR beta libraries as 87-base-pair reads. The published analysis was carried out like this. In a later analysis, tens of millions of unique TCR beta chains were counted across the approximately 640 repertoires, and around 11 million of these chains were shared by at least two donors. A nearest-neighbor algorithm error-corrected the raw reads and collapsed the reads into unique sequences, merging closely related sequences to remove PCR and sequencing errors. Alignment of CDR3 sequences to IMGT reference sequences was used to assign V, D and J gene segments. For a sequence to be retained, a match of at least six nucleotides was required to both a V gene segment and a J gene segment. Rearrangements were called productive when the CDR3 lacked stop codons and stayed in frame with V and J; all others were non-productive. Following IMGT convention, CDR3 was defined as the stretch from the second conserved V-encoded cysteine to the conserved J-encoded phenylalanine. Sequences without an unambiguous match to a single V gene segment were excluded from the earlier analysis of 450 to 750 of the donors. In an earlier analysis of some 590 of the donors, a V segment was called functional when productive rearrangements were above 56.7%, and segregating when the standard deviation between donors exceeded 5%. A statistical classification framework was built for diagnosing cytomegalovirus status from the catalog of TCR beta chain sequences. A later analysis assigned V and J genes by comparing TCR nucleotide sequences with IMGT/GENE-DB human TR gene sequences. A later analysis assigned CDR3 sequences and most-parsimonious VDJ recombination scenarios with the TCRdist pipeline. A later analysis defined each TCR beta chain by its CDR3 amino acid sequence plus V-gene family, and excluded reads lacking a unique V-gene family. To address suspected cross-contamination and a sequencing artifact, a later analysis removed several hundred highly shared, low-generation-probability nucleotide sequences. In a later analysis, a clonal expansion index was calculated for each public chain from normalized within-repertoire ranks of inferred template counts. In a later analysis, generation probabilities were computed using a VDJ recombination model fitted to out-of-frame rearrangements, and the results were checked against IGoR. In a later analysis, hypergeometric tests were used to score TCR-TCR, TCR-HLA and TCR-CMV co-occurrence, with a repertoire-size bias correction applied to TCR pairs. False discovery rates were estimated in a later analysis by permuting HLA or CMV assignments 20 times. In a later analysis, co-occurring TCRs were grouped using DBSCAN, and TCRdist sequence similarity was added for clustering within HLA-allele-positive subsets. For co-occurrence clustering, repertoires with fewer than 30,000 or more than 120,000 public chains were excluded, along with a handful of repertoires with anomalous nucleotide sharing. The immuneACCESS repertoire file appears here via TCRdb, limited to in-frame rearrangements. These files lack a portion of the clones; in checked studies, under half of the deficit traces to unresolved V genes, and the cause of the others is not known. V, J and clone size reflect that table, while D and trimming were determined from the DNA. For this sample the table gives 150,000 to 200,000 clones, of which around three quarters were detected only once. The top ten hold about 2% of the sample.

Results and caveats for the whole study, not just this receptor: According to a later analysis, most CMV-associated TCR beta chains appeared to be HLA-restricted, and the HLA associations seemed to be driven largely by CMV exposure. Because some donors lacked HLA typing at each locus, the association tests relied only on the typed subset. In vitro tests confirmed that a few of the cytomegalovirus-associated TCR beta chains recognize cytomegalovirus antigens. A later genetic analysis associated a missense DCLRE1C variant with V-gene and J-gene trimming of TCR beta chains, and an independent cohort replicated the association. A cluster of highly shared sequence variants was judged likely to be a technical artifact of the sequencing pipeline. A later analysis reported that several top co-occurrence clusters appeared linked to parvovirus B19, influenza, CMV and Epstein-Barr virus. A further reported finding was that TCR beta sequences accurately predicted the HLA-A and HLA-B alleles for most subjects in the first cohort. Correlated functional status among segregating V segments might reflect linkage disequilibrium, but an unknown experimental factor could not be ruled out. Strong co-occurrence of HLA alleles, especially DR and DQ, made assigning TCR associations to individual alleles difficult. According to a later analysis, TCR association rates differed among HLA loci, with DRB1 alleles showing the most associated TCRs and HLA-C alleles showing the fewest. According to the authors, the approach could potentially be generalized to other disease states and immunological phenotypes. The earlier analysis of about 600 of the donors excluded 15 to 20 rarely observed V segments, including chromosome 9 orphons, because counts were too low. CMV serostatus was the only immune exposure information available for the cohort. Most TCR sequences were seen in very few donors, while some public TCRs were found in many individuals. Only TCR beta chains were sequenced in this cohort, and the absence of alpha or paired-chain data limited detectable features. At a false discovery rate of 0.05, a later analysis linked fewer than 20,000 TCR beta sequences to specific HLA alleles. In an earlier analysis of 587 of the donors, most TCR beta V segments were observed in productive rearrangements about 87% or about 30% of the time, broadly matching IMGT annotations. In a later analysis, HLA-associated TCR beta chains showed more clonal expansion and lower generation probabilities than non-associated chains that were equally common. The classifier was reported to diagnose cytomegalovirus status with high specificity and sensitivity in both the original and validation cohorts. Presence/absence analyses assumed roughly uniform sequencing depth across donors, an assumption that may not hold. Some IMGT-functional V segments, including TRBV6-2 and TRBV6-3, could not be told apart with the 87-base-pair reads, so those segments were excluded. In a later genetic analysis, fewer N-insertions in productive TCRs were reported among donors in an Asian-associated ancestry cluster than the approximately 710-donor mean. The study listed 150 to 200 TCR beta chains as associated with cytomegalovirus.

The CDR3, cysteine through phenylalanine, is 15 amino acids long. Just the 45-base CDR3 DNA is kept, in frame starting at base 1. CDR1 and CDR2 (SGHDT, YYEEEE) derive from the germline V gene. V trim: 4 bases; J trim: 8 bases; unmatched bases: 9. The sample was PBMCs. The origin of this receptor is a woman aged 30 to 39 in good health and CMV-seropositive. The sequence links TRBV5-6 to TRBJ1-4; 9 bases in the middle match TRBD1. The bases read TGTGCCAGCAGCCGGGGACAGGGTGCGGGAGAAAAACTGTTTTTT. Translated, this gives CASSRGQGAGEKLFF.